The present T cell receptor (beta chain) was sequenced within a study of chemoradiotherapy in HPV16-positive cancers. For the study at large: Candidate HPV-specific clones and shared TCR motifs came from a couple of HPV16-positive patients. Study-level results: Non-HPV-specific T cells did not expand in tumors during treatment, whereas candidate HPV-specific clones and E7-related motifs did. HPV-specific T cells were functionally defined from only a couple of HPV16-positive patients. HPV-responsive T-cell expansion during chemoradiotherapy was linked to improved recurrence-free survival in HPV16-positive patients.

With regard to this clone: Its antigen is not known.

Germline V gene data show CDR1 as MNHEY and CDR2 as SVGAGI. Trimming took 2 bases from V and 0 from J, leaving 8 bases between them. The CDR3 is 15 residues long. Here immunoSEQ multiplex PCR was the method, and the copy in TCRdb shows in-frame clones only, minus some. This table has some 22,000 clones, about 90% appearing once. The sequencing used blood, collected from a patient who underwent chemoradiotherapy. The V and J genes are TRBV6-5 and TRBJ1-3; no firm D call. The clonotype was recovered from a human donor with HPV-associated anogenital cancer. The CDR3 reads CASSYTRDSGNTIYF. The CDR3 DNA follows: TGTGCCAGCAGTTACACGCGAGACTCTGGAAACACCATATATTTT.